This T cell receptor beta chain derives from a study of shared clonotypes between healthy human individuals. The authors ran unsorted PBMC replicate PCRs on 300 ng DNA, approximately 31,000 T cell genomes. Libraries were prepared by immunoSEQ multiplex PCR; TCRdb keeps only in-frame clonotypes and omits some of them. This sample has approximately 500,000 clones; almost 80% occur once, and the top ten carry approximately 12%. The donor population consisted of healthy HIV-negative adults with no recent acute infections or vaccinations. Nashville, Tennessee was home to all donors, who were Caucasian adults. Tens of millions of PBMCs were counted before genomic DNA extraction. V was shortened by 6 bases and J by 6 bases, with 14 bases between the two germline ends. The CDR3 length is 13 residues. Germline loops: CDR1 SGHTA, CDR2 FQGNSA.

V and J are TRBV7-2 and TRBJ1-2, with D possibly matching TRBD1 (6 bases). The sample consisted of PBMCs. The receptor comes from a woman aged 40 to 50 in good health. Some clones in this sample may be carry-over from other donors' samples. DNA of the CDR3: TGTGCCAGCAGTATGGACCGACAGGATGGCTACACCTTC. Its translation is CASSMDRQDGYTF.